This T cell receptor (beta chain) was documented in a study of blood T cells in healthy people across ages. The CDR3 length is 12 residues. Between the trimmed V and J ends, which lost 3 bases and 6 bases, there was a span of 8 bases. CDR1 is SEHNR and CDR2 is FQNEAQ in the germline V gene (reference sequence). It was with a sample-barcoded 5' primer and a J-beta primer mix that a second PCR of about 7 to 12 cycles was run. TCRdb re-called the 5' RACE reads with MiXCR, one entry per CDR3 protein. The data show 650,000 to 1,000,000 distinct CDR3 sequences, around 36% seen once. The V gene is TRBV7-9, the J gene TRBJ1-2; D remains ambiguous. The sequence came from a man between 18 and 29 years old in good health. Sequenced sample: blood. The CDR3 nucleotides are TGTGCCAGCAGCTTGGATGGTAATGGCTACACCTTC. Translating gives CASSLDGNGYTF.